These T cell receptor beta chains were read from a single sample in a study of shared clonotypes between healthy human individuals. Profiling relied on immunoSEQ multiplex PCR, and the TCRdb table lists in-frame clones only, not all of them. This repertoire shows about 2.4 million clones, approximately 94% found once; its top ten account for approximately 0.37%. The sequenced sample was naive CD4+ T cells from PBMCs. All receptors come from a man in his late teens or twenties in good health. Some clones in this sample may be carry-over from other donors' samples. CDR3s include the opening cysteine and the closing phenylalanine or tryptophan. A D gene is named only where the DNA matches it firmly. Expanded clones get a size class; other rows say once, few or many, or leave the size out.

CDR3aa: CASSQTGPTETQYF; CDR3nt: TGTGCCAGCAGCCAAACCGGGCCTACAGAGACCCAGTACTTC; d_gene: -; j_gene: TRBJ2-5; v_gene: TRBV7-3; abundance: -
CDR3aa: CASSYRRSRVLNYGYTF; CDR3nt: TGTGCCAGCAGTTATAGGCGAAGTAGGGTCCTTAACTATGGCTACACCTTC; d_gene: -; j_gene: TRBJ1-2; v_gene: TRBV28; abundance: -
CDR3aa: CASSYGYGYTF; CDR3nt: TGTGCCAGCAGTTATGGGTATGGCTACACCTTC; d_gene: -; j_gene: TRBJ1-2; v_gene: TRBV6-5; abundance: -
CDR3aa: CSVVRGVNTGELFF; CDR3nt: TGCAGCGTTGTGAGGGGGGTCAACACCGGGGAGCTGTTTTTT; d_gene: -; j_gene: TRBJ2-2; v_gene: TRBV29-1; abundance: -
CDR3aa: CASRMTGRGQPQHF; CDR3nt: TGTGCCAGTAGGATGACAGGGCGGGGACAGCCCCAGCATTTT; d_gene: TRBD1; j_gene: TRBJ1-5; v_gene: TRBV19; abundance: once
CDR3aa: CASRGDMVETQYF; CDR3nt: TGTGCCAGCAGGGGGGACATGGTGGAGACCCAGTACTTC; d_gene: -; j_gene: TRBJ2-5; v_gene: TRBV27; abundance: -
CDR3aa: CASIRGNNYEQYF; CDR3nt: TGTGCCAGCATTCGGGGGAACAACTACGAGCAGTACTTC; d_gene: -; j_gene: TRBJ2-7; v_gene: TRBV28; abundance: once
CDR3aa: CASNDGGRYLNYGYTF; CDR3nt: TGTGCCAGTAACGACGGAGGGCGTTACCTTAACTATGGCTACACCTTC; d_gene: -; j_gene: TRBJ1-2; v_gene: TRBV19; abundance: -
CDR3aa: CASSFPGNTIYF; CDR3nt: TGTGCCAGCAGCTTCCCCGGAAACACCATATATTTT; d_gene: -; j_gene: TRBJ1-3; v_gene: TRBV7-2; abundance: -
CDR3aa: CATGRSAGGYTGELFF; CDR3nt: TGTGCCACCGGACGGTCAGCGGGAGGTTACACCGGGGAGCTGTTTTTT; d_gene: TRBD2; j_gene: TRBJ2-2; v_gene: TRBV6-6; abundance: -
CDR3aa: CAWSVLDRVAEKLFF; CDR3nt: TGTGCCTGGAGTGTACTGGACAGGGTCGCGGAAAAACTGTTTTTT; d_gene: TRBD1; j_gene: TRBJ1-4; v_gene: TRBV30; abundance: -
CDR3aa: CASSPRDRVHEQYF; CDR3nt: TGTGCCAGCAGTCCCCGGGACAGGGTCCACGAGCAGTACTTC; d_gene: TRBD1; j_gene: TRBJ2-7; v_gene: TRBV28; abundance: few
CDR3aa: CASSMTGSPSTEAFF; CDR3nt: TGTGCCAGTAGTATGACAGGCTCACCTAGCACTGAAGCTTTCTTT; d_gene: -; j_gene: TRBJ1-1; v_gene: TRBV19; abundance: -
CDR3aa: CASSPPKTNEQYF; CDR3nt: TGTGCCAGCAGTCCGCCTAAGACCAACGAGCAGTACTTC; d_gene: -; j_gene: TRBJ2-7; v_gene: TRBV28; abundance: -
CDR3aa: CASSLAGNNEQFF; CDR3nt: TGTGCCAGCAGCTTGGCAGGGAACAATGAGCAGTTCTTC; d_gene: -; j_gene: TRBJ2-1; v_gene: TRBV11-2; abundance: once
CDR3aa: CASSPPSAGAAASNYGYTF; CDR3nt: TGTGCCAGCAGCCCCCCATCCGCTGGGGCAGCTGCCTCTAACTATGGCTACACCTTC; d_gene: -; j_gene: TRBJ1-2; v_gene: TRBV9; abundance: -
CDR3aa: CASSLLKVTEAFF; CDR3nt: TGTGCCAGCAGCCTACTCAAAGTGACTGAAGCTTTCTTT; d_gene: -; j_gene: TRBJ1-1; v_gene: TRBV11-2; abundance: -
CDR3aa: CASSFRDSGTIYSPLHF; CDR3nt: TGTGCCAGCAGTTTCCGTGATTCGGGGACAATCTATTCACCCCTCCACTTT; d_gene: -; j_gene: TRBJ1-6; v_gene: TRBV27; abundance: -
CDR3aa: CASSRLAGAASEQFF; CDR3nt: TGTGCCAGCAGCCGCCTAGCGGGGGCCGCAAGTGAGCAGTTCTTC; d_gene: TRBD2; j_gene: TRBJ2-1; v_gene: TRBV11-1; abundance: -
CDR3aa: CASSPTVRYGYTF; CDR3nt: TGTGCCAGCAGTCCTACAGTGCGCTATGGCTACACCTTC; d_gene: -; j_gene: TRBJ1-2; v_gene: TRBV28; abundance: -
CDR3aa: CASRRDTEAFF; CDR3nt: TGTGCCAGCAGGAGGGACACTGAAGCTTTCTTT; d_gene: -; j_gene: TRBJ1-1; v_gene: TRBV6-6; abundance: -
CDR3aa: CASSYGDQNTEAFF; CDR3nt: TGTGCCAGCAGTTACGGAGACCAGAACACTGAAGCTTTCTTT; d_gene: -; j_gene: TRBJ1-1; v_gene: TRBV6-5; abundance: -